This is a list of T cell receptor beta chains from one sample in a study of cytomegalovirus exposure and HLA in healthy donors. The method was immunoSEQ multiplex PCR; TCRdb's version includes in-frame clones alone and lacks a portion of them. The sample lists about 90,000 clones, over 60% occurring once. The sample was PBMCs. The receptor set was obtained from a middle-aged woman in good health and CMV-seropositive. Both conserved end residues are trimmed from each CDR3.

>TRBJ1-4|TRBV27
ASSLSRGGSEKLF
>TRBJ2-3|TRBV7-2
ASSSQLAGGDTQY
>TRBJ2-1|TRBV4-3
ASSQQGKGSYNEQF
>TRBJ2-3|TRBV7-8
ASSLVIGGASDTQY
>TRBJ1-1|TRBV30
AWSAGTPLNTEAF
>TRBJ1-6|TRBV9
ASSAQGALGSPLH
>TRBJ1-5|TRBV7-9
ASSLGQDNQPQH
>TRBJ1-1|TRBV11-1
ASSLFGNSAEAF
>TRBJ2-1|TRBV28
ASSLQGGSYNEQF
>TRBJ2-2|TRBV6-6
ASRPGQNTGELF
>TRBJ2-3|TRBV11-2
ASSSTLAGGLATQY